The sample holds a few counts of the clone carrying this TCR beta chain. V shed 4 bases and J 6 bases; nucleotides not matched to a gene: 10. The CDR3 has 15 residues. Germline V lookup: CDR1 MNHEY, CDR2 SMNVEV (reference sequence). The data are from a study of blood T cell repertoires in COVID-19. The repertoire was sequenced with immunoSEQ multiplex PCR; TCRdb's copy has only in-frame clones and lacks some. Counted here are 390,000 or so clones, around 91% occurring once; the ten biggest clones make up over 0.95%. V and J are TRBV27 and TRBJ2-7, with 9 bases matching TRBD1. The sequenced sample consisted of PBMCs or T cells enriched from blood (not recorded which). The receptor's source is a man between 18 and 35 years old who had recovered from COVID-19. In nucleotides, the CDR3 is TGTGCCAGCAGTTCGTCTATCGGGACAGGGTTCGAGCAGTACTTC. Protein sequence: CASSSSIGTGFEQYF.